The 24 T cell receptor beta chains below all came from one sample that was sequenced in a study of glioma-infiltrating T cells. The iRepertoire nested amplicon-rescue multiplex PCR amplified TCR alpha and beta CDR3s from RNA. TCRdb reprocessed the multiplex PCR reads with MiXCR, giving one entry per CDR3 protein. The sample has roughly 120,000 distinct CDR3 sequences, roughly 23% seen once. Sequencing input: glioma tissue, nonneoplastic brain tissue, or PBMCs (not recorded which). These receptors originate from a human donor with low-grade glioma or glioblastoma, undergoing nonglioma brain surgery, or in good health (not recorded which).

This clonotype was picked up a small number of times. The rearrangement uses TRBV7-9 and TRBJ2-7; D not certain. Deletions cut 5 bases from V and 4 bases from J, with 9 bases between. Per germline, CDR1 SEHNR and CDR2 FQNEAQ (reference sequence). CDR3 length: 12 residues. The CDR3 sequence: CASSRQGYEQYF. The CDR3 DNA follows: TGTGCCAGCAGCCGCCAAGGGTACGAGCAGTACTTC.

This clonotype appeared many times. This rearrangement joins TRBV20-1 to TRBJ2-4; maybe TRBD1 (7 bases). Trimming cost V 3 bases and J 6 bases, with 9 bases left between them. The V gene's germline CDR1 is DFQATT and CDR2 SNEGSKA (reference sequence). The CDR3 length is 12 residues. The CDR3 loop reads CSASQGGNIQYF. The CDR3 coding sequence is TGCAGTGCTAGCCAGGGGGGAAACATTCAGTACTTC.

The gene calls are TRBV30 and TRBJ1-5; TRBD1 might be the D (5 bases). V lost 2 bases, J lost 5 bases, and 13 bases lay in between. In germline, CDR1 is GTSNPN, CDR2 SVGIG (reference sequence). This CDR3 spans 14 amino acids. CDR3 protein: CAWSPQGDDQPQHF. DNA for the CDR3: TGTGCCTGGAGTCCACAAGGGGATGATCAGCCCCAGCATTTT.

This clonotype was detected ten times or more. J is TRBJ2-1 and V is TRBV6-1; TRBD2 matches 7 bases. The V and J ends lost 10 bases and 7 bases, in that order; junction bases with no gene match: 10. The CDR3 has 13 residues. Germline V gene data show CDR1 as MNHNS and CDR2 as SASEGT. The CDR3 loop reads CATERDVRNEQFF. As DNA, the CDR3 is TGTGCCACTGAGCGGGATGTAAGAAATGAGCAGTTCTTC.

This clonotype was detected ten times or more. The CDR3: CASSEAYEQYF. In DNA form, the CDR3 reads TGTGCCAGCAGTGAAGCCTACGAGCAGTACTTC. V gene TRBV2 combines with J gene TRBJ2-7; D is uncertain. The CDR3 has 11 residues. V lost 0 bases to trimming and J lost 3 bases, with 0 bases between them. Germline V gene data show CDR1 as SNHLY and CDR2 as FYNNEI.

This clonotype was detected a few times. The genes are TRBV29-1 and TRBJ2-3, with D tentatively TRBD2 (6 bases). This CDR3 is built from 13 residues. Per the germline V gene, CDR1 is SQVTM and CDR2 is ANQGSEA. Trimming stripped 7 bases from V and 6 bases from J, with 17 bases between. CDR3 in DNA: TGCAGCGCTCGACTAGATGGGCCGGATACGCAGTATTTT. It specifies CSARLDGPDTQYF.

Concerning this clonotype itself: At one end, the junction sequence differs from germline, possibly due to a read error. The chain joins TRBV27 to TRBJ2-6, with 10 nucleotides matching TRBD2. This CDR3 contains 18 residues. Germline V CDR1 and CDR2: MNHEY, SMNVEV (reference sequence). CDR3: CASSKGLAPSSGSNVLTF. The CDR3 nucleotides read TGTGCCAGCAGTAAGGGACTAGCGCCCAGCTCTGGGTCCAACGTCCTGACTTTC. Full variable domain (missing parts from reference TRBV27 and TRBJ2-6): EAQVTQNPRYLITVTGKKLTVTCSQNMNHEYMSWYRQDPGLGLRQIYYSMNVEVTDKGDVPEGYKVSRKEKRNFPLILESPSPNQTSLYFCASSKGLAPSSGSNVLTFGAGSRLTVL.

This clonotype has ten or more counts. This rearrangement joins TRBV11-3 to TRBJ2-3, with 7 bases identical to TRBD2. V lost 1 base, J lost 5 bases, and 0 bases stayed unmatched. Germline loops: CDR1 SGHNT, CDR2 YENEEA. The CDR3 spans 13 residues. The CDR3 sequence: CASSLAGGDTQYF. CDR3 nucleotide sequence: TGTGCCAGCAGCTTAGCGGGAGGAGATACGCAGTATTTT.

Concerning this clonotype itself: One base away lies a much larger clone, so this may be a sequencing read error. The chain is built from TRBV4-1 and TRBJ1-3; D gene unclear. The germline V gene has CDR1 MGHRA and CDR2 YSYEKL. The CDR3 loop spans 16 amino acids. CDR3 nucleotides: TGCCCCAGCAGCCAAGTGATACGGGATCCTGGAAACACCATATATTTT. This codes for CPSSQVIRDPGNTIYF.

This clonotype was seen many times. The chain is built from TRBV20-1 and TRBJ2-1; 9 nucleotides agree with TRBD1. Germline-derived CDR1 and CDR2 are DFQATT and SNEGSKA (reference sequence). With 5 bases clipped from V and 7 bases from J, the junction kept 15 bases outside the gene matches. The CDR3 sequence is 16 residues long. The CDR3 DNA reads TGCAGTGCTCCGCGATCAGACAGGGGGGGAAAGAATGAGCAGTTCTTC. Its protein is CSAPRSDRGGKNEQFF.

This clonotype showed up many times. J is TRBJ2-5 and V is TRBV25-1, with D perhaps matching TRBD1 (6 bases). The CDR3 extends over 14 amino acids. Germline V gene lookup returns CDR1 MGHDK and CDR2 SYGVNS. The V gene lost 4 bases and the J gene lost 1 base, with 10 bases spanning the gap. In nucleotides, the CDR3 is TGTGCCAGCAGTGTGAGGGGGTTCCAAGAGACCCAGTACTTC. This translates into CASSVRGFQETQYF.

This clonotype was observed at least ten times. The chain combines TRBV4-1 with TRBJ2-5, with TRBD1 as a possible D gene (6 bases). CDR1 is MGHRA, CDR2 YSYEKL, per germline. The CDR3 contains 14 residues. V lost 2 bases and J 2 bases, leaving 9 bases between the germline ends. The CDR3 DNA follows: TGCGCCAGCAGCCAACCGGACAGACAAGAGACCCAGTACTTC. This translates into CASSQPDRQETQYF.

This clonotype was detected only a few times. This chain uses TRBV3-1 with TRBJ2-3, with 14 bases lining up with TRBD2. The V gene end was trimmed by 6 bases and the J gene end by 4 bases; junction bases not matched to a gene: 6. This CDR3 contains 16 residues. CDR1 LGHDT and CDR2 YNNKEL come from the germline V gene (reference sequence). The CDR3 region is CASSRLAGGPADTQYF. CDR3 in DNA: TGTGCCAGCAGTCGACTAGCGGGAGGGCCTGCAGATACGCAGTATTTT.

There are many counts of this clonotype. The chain has TRBV27 and TRBJ1-1; D is undetermined. Trimming left V 0 bases short and J 1 base short, with 9 bases between. The CDR3 has 15 amino acids. Germline CDR1 MNHEY, CDR2 SMNVEV (reference sequence). The CDR3 DNA reads as TGTGCCAGCAGTTTATCGGTGGCGGCGAACACTGAAGCTTTCTTT. Residues: CASSLSVAANTEAFF.

This clonotype appeared many times. The chain uses TRBV27 and TRBJ2-1; 11 nucleotides match TRBD1. From germline, CDR1 is MNHEY and CDR2 SMNVEV (reference sequence). This CDR3 contains 16 residues. Unmatched junction bases numbered 7, after V lost 5 bases and J lost 4 bases. As DNA, the CDR3 is TGTGCCAGCAGTCAAGGGGGACAGGGGGTTTACAATGAGCAGTTCTTC. Protein: CASSQGGQGVYNEQFF.

This clonotype has ten or more counts. The rearrangement joins TRBV6-1 to TRBJ2-7; TRBD1 aligns across 11 bases. Germline CDR1 is MNHNS and CDR2 is SASEGT. This CDR3 has 17 residues. V lost 8 bases and J lost 1; bases outside the gene matches: 13. CDR3 sequence reads: CASLYTSRDRGSYEQYF. The CDR3 bases are TGTGCCAGCCTATACACTTCCCGGGACAGGGGGTCCTACGAGCAGTACTTC.

This clonotype was seen just once. A much larger clonotype is one base distant, so this may be a read error. The V call is TRBV11-1, the J call TRBJ1-1; D perhaps matches TRBD1 (5 bases). The CDR3 is 14 residues long. Germline CDR1 and CDR2: SGHAT and FQDESV (reference sequence). Written as DNA, the CDR3 is TGTGCCAGCAGCTTCAGGGCAGCGAACACTGAAACTTTCTTT. It yields the protein CASSFRAANTETFF.

This clonotype has just a few counts. V and J are TRBV19 and TRBJ2-4, with a weak D call TRBD1 (6 bases). Germline V gives CDR1 LNHDA, CDR2 SQIVND (reference sequence). The CDR3 is 14 amino acids. Deletions cut 0 bases from V and 5 bases from J, with 8 bases between. As DNA, the CDR3 is TGTGCCAGTAGTATAGACAGGACAGAAAACATTCAGTACTTC. Amino acid sequence: CASSIDRTENIQYF.

This clonotype has ten or more counts. The rearrangement joins TRBV11-1 to TRBJ1-1; D is unresolved. Trimming took off 5 bases at V and 4 bases at J, with 20 bases between the two ends. The germline V gene has CDR1 SGHAT and CDR2 FQDESV (reference sequence). The CDR3 runs 16 residues. The CDR3 DNA reads TGTGCCAGCAGCACCCACGCAGGCGGACTCGGCACTGAAGCTTTCTTT. It is translated as CASSTHAGGLGTEAFF.

Ten or more counts support this clonotype. The CDR3 DNA sequence: TGTGCCAGCAGCTATAGCGGGAGCGGCGAGCAGTACTTC. Encoded protein: CASSYSGSGEQYF. The chain links TRBV7-2 to TRBJ2-7; 9 bases align to TRBD2. The V gene end was trimmed by 4 bases and the J gene end by 6 bases; junction bases not matched to a gene: 4. This CDR3 is built from 13 residues. Germline CDR1 and CDR2: SGHTA and FQGNSA. Variable domain in full (rest from reference TRBV7-2 and TRBJ2-7): GAGVSQSPSNKVTEKGKDVELRCDPISGHTALYWYRQSLGQGLEFLIYFQGNSAPDKSGLPSDRFSAERTGGSVSTLTIQRTQQEDSAVYLCASSYSGSGEQYFGPGTRLTVT.

This clonotype came up a few times. The chain joins TRBV7-9 to TRBJ2-2; D not certain. In germline, CDR1 is SEHNR, CDR2 FQNEAQ (reference sequence). Trimming removed 2 bases at V and 5 bases at J, with 6 bases between. The CDR3 runs to 13 residues. The chain's CDR3 is CASSLRVTGELFF. DNA of the CDR3: TGTGCCAGCAGCTTACGGGTAACCGGGGAGCTGTTTTTT.

This clonotype showed up many times. This chain's CDR3 is CASSVGLSDTQYF. The CDR3 region has the DNA TGTGCCAGCAGCGTAGGACTATCAGATACGCAGTATTTT. V gene TRBV9 combines with J gene TRBJ2-3; weak D call: TRBD2 (5 bases). The V end was cut by 0 bases, the J end by 4 bases, with 6 bases between. This CDR3 contains 13 residues. Germline V lookup: CDR1 SGDLS, CDR2 YYNGEE. Drawing the rest from reference TRBV9 and TRBJ2-3, the complete variable domain is DSGVTQTPKHLITATGQRVTLRCSPRSGDLSVYWYQQSLDQGLQFLIQYYNGEERAKGNILERFSAQQFPDLHSELNLSSLELGDSALYFCASSVGLSDTQYFGPGTRLTVL.

This clonotype was counted between two and nine times. V gene TRBV4-1 combines with J gene TRBJ2-7; possible D gene TRBD1, 5 bases. CDR3 size: 16 residues. The V gene lost 4 bases and the J gene lost 0 bases, with 16 bases spanning the gap. Germline assignment: CDR1 MGHRA and CDR2 YSYEKL. The CDR3 DNA follows: TGCGCCAGCAGCCCCATTTTGACAGTATACTCCTACGAGCAGTACTTC. This translates into CASSPILTVYSYEQYF.

This clonotype came up many times. V and J are TRBV10-3 and TRBJ1-5, with D tentatively TRBD1 (6 bases). This CDR3 contains 13 residues. The V and J ends lost 6 bases and 2 bases respectively, with 8 bases between them. The germline V gene has CDR1 ENHRY and CDR2 SYGVKD. The CDR3 DNA is TGTGCCATCAGGCGACAGGGCAATCAGCCCCAGCATTTT. It yields the protein CAIRRQGNQPQHF.